The T cell receptor beta chain described here comes from a study of T cells after yellow fever vaccination. Findings and caveats of the study: The booster response re-showed most primary clones: 96% CD4, 88% CD8.

The 5'RACE template-switching step produced TCR cDNA and added a universal primer site and UMIs. MiXCR, applied by TCRdb to the 5' RACE reads, yields one record per CDR3 protein. The data show about 320,000 distinct CDR3 sequences, around 13% seen once. Germline-derived CDR1 and CDR2 are SEHNR and FQNEAQ (reference sequence). This CDR3 has 15 residues. V shed 1 base and J shed 7 bases, with 14 bases lying between them. Concerning this clonotype itself: Its antigen is undetermined.

The sequence came from a young man who received the YFV17D yellow fever vaccine. The chain combines TRBV7-9 with TRBJ2-4; D ambiguous. Material: CD4+ T cells sorted from PBMCs, obtained 15 days after the yellow fever booster vaccination. The CDR3 nucleotides read TGTGCCAGCAGCTTAGGATCCTTAAAAAACAACATTCAGTACTTC. This translates into CASSLGSLKNNIQYF.